Given below is one TCR beta chain in context. Its target is unknown. The sample is drawn from a study of PD-1 blockade in classical Hodgkin lymphoma. Study-level results: Baseline diversity was lower in partial responders and progressors than complete responders. Newly diagnosed patients were said to have less baseline TCR diversity than healthy donors did.

V lost 2 bases, J lost 2 bases, and 13 bases lay in between. Germline CDR1 reads MNHEY; CDR2 reads SMNVEV (reference sequence). This CDR3 is built from 15 residues. Generated by immunoSEQ multiplex PCR, the TCRdb table keeps only in-frame clones and is missing some. The sample contains roughly 50,000 clones, around 87% of which appear only once. Time point here: cycle 4 day 1 (C4D1), after five to seven weeks of nivolumab. Each patient's relapse followed autologous stem cell transplantation, and brentuximab vedotin exposure varied. Sequenced material: peripheral blood mononuclear cells (PBMCs), taken before the fourth cycle of nivolumab. The chain employs TRBV27 and TRBJ2-7; possible D gene TRBD2, 6 bases. This receptor was identified in a human donor with classical Hodgkin lymphoma. The CDR3: CASSLAWTTPYEQYF. The CDR3 coding sequence is TGTGCCAGCAGTTTAGCATGGACTACGCCCTACGAGCAGTACTTC.